This TCR beta chain was identified during a study of T cell repertoires in cytomegalovirus infection. TCRdb analysed the reads with MiXCR anew, one entry per CDR3 protein. The table shows 65,000 to 90,000 distinct CDR3 sequences, with around 3.8% occurring only once. This clonotype was picked up many times. This TCR was recovered from a human donor in good health (CMV status not recorded). Some clones in this sample may be carry-over from other donors' samples. Sequenced: PBMCs.

The CDR3 protein is CASTSPNEQFF. Written as DNA, the CDR3 is TGTGCCAGCACTTCGCCGAATGAGCAGTTCTTC. The rearrangement joins TRBV28 to TRBJ2-1; no firm D call. The V and J ends lost 7 bases and 7 bases respectively, with 8 bases between them. This CDR3 comprises 11 residues. Looked up from germline, CDR1 is MDHEN and CDR2 is SYDVKM.